The clone carrying this T cell receptor beta chain was counted between two and nine times. What it binds is unknown. Multiplex PCR amplified TCR beta CDR3 with 32 V and 13 J primers. TCRdb independently ran MiXCR on the multiplex PCR reads; one entry per CDR3 protein. This table has approximately 12,000 distinct CDR3 sequences, roughly a fifth appearing once. These data are taken from a study of immune heterogeneity within non-small cell lung tumors. Broader study findings: A significant, moderate positive correlation (R 0.3 to 0.35) linked local T-cell clonality and tumor mutational burden. High-frequency clones unique to single sites coexisted with identical dominant CDR3 beta clonotypes that recurred across tumor sites within a patient.

The template for each sample was roughly 600 ng of genomic DNA, which had been extracted from bulk tumor tissue. Doctors removed several biopsies from each primary tumor during surgery, keeping them far apart. Patients had untreated, newly diagnosed non-small cell lung cancer and underwent curative surgery. Individuals who provided samples were patients with newly diagnosed non-small cell lung cancer who were having surgery with curative intent. The sequencing input was lung tumor tissue. This TCR was sampled from a man aged 55 to 70 with non-small cell lung cancer.

In DNA form, the CDR3 reads TGCAGTGCTACACCCGACCGGACTAGCGGGAGCGAGCAGTACTTC. This translates into CSATPDRTSGSEQYF. The chain employs TRBV20-1 and TRBJ2-7; the match to TRBD2 covers 13 bases. CDR3 size: 15 residues. With V trimmed by 4 bases and J by 6 bases, 9 bases remained unmatched. The germline gives CDR1 DFQATT, CDR2 SNEGSKA (reference sequence).